The rows below give T cell receptor beta chains drawn from one sample of a study of shared clonotypes between healthy human individuals. Measured with immunoSEQ multiplex PCR; TCRdb has only the in-frame clones, and not every one. The repertoire holds over a million clones, with roughly 75% as singletons. The sequencing sample was made of memory CD4+ T cells sorted from blood. The receptors stem from a man younger than 35 in good health. Both conserved end residues are part of each CDR3. A D gene is named only where the DNA matches it firmly.

J gene | CDR3 length | D gene | V gene | CDR3 protein | CDR3 DNA
TRBJ2-7 | 17 | . | TRBV12-2 | CASRLPGLAGGPEEQYF | TGTGCAAGTCGCTTACCGGGACTAGCGGGAGGGCCTGAAGAGCAGTACTTC
TRBJ1-2 | 15 | TRBD1 | TRBV19 | CASSTGTGGFYGYTF | TGTGCCAGTAGTACGGGGACAGGGGGCTTCTATGGCTACACCTTC
TRBJ2-3 | 17 | TRBD2 | TRBV11-2 | CASSGWTSGRNADTQYF | TGTGCCAGCAGCGGATGGACTAGCGGGAGGAATGCAGATACGCAGTATTTT
TRBJ1-1 | 13 | TRBD1 | TRBV2 | CASSPDRDTEAFF | TGTGCCAGCAGCCCTGACAGGGACACTGAAGCTTTCTTT
TRBJ1-1 | 15 | TRBD1 | TRBV7-9 | CASSTNRDRAAEAFF | TGTGCCAGCAGCACAAATCGGGACAGGGCTGCTGAAGCTTTCTTT
TRBJ2-4 | 14 | TRBD1 | TRBV7-2 | CASSPPGGRDIQYF | TGTGCCAGCAGCCCTCCAGGGGGCCGGGACATTCAGTACTTC
TRBJ2-3 | 14 | . | TRBV5-1 | CASSLDAGTDTQYF | TGCGCCAGCAGCTTGGACGCAGGGACGGATACGCAGTATTTT
TRBJ2-5 | 13 | . | TRBV11-2 | CASALGLQETQYF | TGTGCCAGCGCGTTAGGACTTCAAGAGACCCAGTACTTC
TRBJ2-3 | 16 | . | TRBV6-1 | CASSVTGGAGTDTQYF | TGTGCCAGCAGTGTGACCGGAGGGGCCGGCACAGATACGCAGTATTTT
TRBJ2-7 | 15 | TRBD1 | TRBV11-3 | CASSRTDRGTGEQYF | TGTGCCAGCAGCCGGACGGACAGGGGAACCGGCGAGCAGTACTTC
TRBJ2-3 | 16 | . | TRBV29-1 | CSVAPTGRRLADTQYF | TGCAGCGTGGCCCCGACAGGGAGGCGTCTCGCAGATACGCAGTATTTT
TRBJ2-1 | 11 | . | TRBV5-6 | CASSLSSEQFF | TGTGCCAGCAGCTTGTCTTCTGAGCAGTTCTTC
TRBJ2-5 | 16 | TRBD2 | TRBV5-4 | CASSLATSGGQETQYF | TGTGCCAGCAGCTTGGCGACTAGCGGGGGCCAAGAGACCCAGTACTTC
TRBJ2-7 | 14 | . | TRBV6-5 | CASSYSRGSYEQYF | TGTGCCAGCAGTTACTCGAGGGGCTCCTACGAGCAGTACTTC
TRBJ2-5 | 18 | TRBD2 | TRBV9 | CASSVGASGRTLREDQYF | TGTGCCAGCAGCGTAGGGGCTAGCGGGAGGACCTTAAGAGAGGACCAGTACTTC